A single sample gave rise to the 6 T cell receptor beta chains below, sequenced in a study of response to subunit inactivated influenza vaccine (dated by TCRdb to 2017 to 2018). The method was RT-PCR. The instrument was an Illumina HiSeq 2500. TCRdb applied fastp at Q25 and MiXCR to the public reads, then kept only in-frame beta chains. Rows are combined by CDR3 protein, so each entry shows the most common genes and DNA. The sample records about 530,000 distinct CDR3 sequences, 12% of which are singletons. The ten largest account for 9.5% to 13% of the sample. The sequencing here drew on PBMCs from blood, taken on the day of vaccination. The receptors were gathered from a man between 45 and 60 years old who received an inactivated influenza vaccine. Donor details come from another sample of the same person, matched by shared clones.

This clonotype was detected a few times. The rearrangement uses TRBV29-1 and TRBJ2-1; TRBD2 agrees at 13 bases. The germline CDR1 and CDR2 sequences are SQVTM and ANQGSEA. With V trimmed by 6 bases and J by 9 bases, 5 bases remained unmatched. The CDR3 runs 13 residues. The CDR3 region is CSVTSGGVGEQFF. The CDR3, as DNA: TGCAGCGTAACTAGCGGGGGGGTGGGTGAGCAGTTCTTC.

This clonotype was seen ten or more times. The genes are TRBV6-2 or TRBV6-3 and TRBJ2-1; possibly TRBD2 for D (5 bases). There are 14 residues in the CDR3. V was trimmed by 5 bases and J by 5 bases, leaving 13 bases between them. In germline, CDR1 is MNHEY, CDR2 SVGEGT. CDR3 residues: CASSDYSHHNEQFF. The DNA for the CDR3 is TGTGCCAGCAGTGACTACTCGCACCACAATGAGCAGTTCTTC.

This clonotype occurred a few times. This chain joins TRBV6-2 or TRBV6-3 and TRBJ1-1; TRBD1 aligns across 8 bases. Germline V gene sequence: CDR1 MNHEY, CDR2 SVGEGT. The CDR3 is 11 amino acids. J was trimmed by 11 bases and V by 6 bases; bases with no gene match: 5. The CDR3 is CASRDRGIAFF. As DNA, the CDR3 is TGTGCCAGCAGAGACAGGGGAATCGCTTTCTTT.

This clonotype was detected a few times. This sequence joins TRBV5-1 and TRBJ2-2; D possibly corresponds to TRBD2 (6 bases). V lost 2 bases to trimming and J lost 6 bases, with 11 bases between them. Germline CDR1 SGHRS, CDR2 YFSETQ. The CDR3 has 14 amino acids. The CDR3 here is CASSLGGQAGELFF. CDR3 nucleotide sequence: TGCGCCAGCAGCTTAGGAGGGCAGGCCGGGGAGCTGTTTTTT.

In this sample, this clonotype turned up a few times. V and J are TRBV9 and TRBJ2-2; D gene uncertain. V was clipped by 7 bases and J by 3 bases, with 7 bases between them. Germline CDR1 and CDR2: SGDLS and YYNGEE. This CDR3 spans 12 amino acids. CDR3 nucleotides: TGTGCCAGCCGAAGGGACACCGGGGAGCTGTTTTTT. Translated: CASRRDTGELFF.

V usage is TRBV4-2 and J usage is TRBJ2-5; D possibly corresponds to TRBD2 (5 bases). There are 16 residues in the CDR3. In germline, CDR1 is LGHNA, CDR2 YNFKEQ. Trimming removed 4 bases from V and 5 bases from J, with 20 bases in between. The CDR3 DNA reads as TGTGCCAGCAGCCCCGGGGAGCGCTGCCTTCTCGAGACCCAGTACTTC. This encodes CASSPGERCLLETQYF.